This T cell receptor beta chain was captured by sequencing in a study of beta chain features in type 1 diabetes. Expressed TCRB transcripts were sequenced because the entire RNA isolate underwent reverse transcription. TCRdb keeps only in-frame clones here, not all; method: immunoSEQ multiplex PCR. The profile shows 680,000 or so clones, less than 20% of them singletons. The sample taken for sequencing was naive CD4+ T cells from blood. This TCR derives from a man aged 18 to 35 in good health.

The CDR3 here is CASTPGNQPQHF. The DNA for the CDR3 is TGTGCCAGCACCCCAGGAAATCAGCCCCAGCATTTT. The rearrangement uses TRBV6-1 and TRBJ1-5; D unclear. There are 12 residues in the CDR3. V was trimmed by 7 bases and J by 4 bases, leaving 8 bases between them. CDR1 MNHNS and CDR2 SASEGT come from the germline V gene.